Only a few counts were recorded for the clone carrying this T cell receptor beta chain. The antigen is not known. Trimming left V 2 bases short and J 2 bases short, with 11 bases between. CDR1 MNHEY and CDR2 SVGAGI come from the germline V gene. The CDR3 covers 15 residues. This entry comes from a study of identical twins. TCRdb re-analysed the 5' RACE reads in MiXCR, keeping a single row per CDR3 protein. Of about 220,000 distinct CDR3 sequences in the sample, 5.5% to 7.5% were seen once. Study results and caveats: Among out-of-frame alpha sequences shared by twins, low generation probability occurred in excess. Cord blood beta clonotypes present at high abundance carried fewer insertions; no such pattern appeared in memory repertoires.

The same specimen was also included in a second study, on T cells expressing NK-cell markers. That work contributes: A range of about 1.0-8% of CD8+ T cells consisted of dominant NKG2C+ clonotypes in a handful of donors.

This sequence joins TRBV6-5 and TRBJ2-3; D unclear. The source of this sequence is a woman between 18 and 29 years old in good health. Specimen: CD8+ T cells sorted from blood. CDR3 coding DNA: TGTGCCAGCAGTTACGAGGCAGTTGACACAGATACGCAGTATTTT. Its translation: CASSYEAVDTDTQYF.